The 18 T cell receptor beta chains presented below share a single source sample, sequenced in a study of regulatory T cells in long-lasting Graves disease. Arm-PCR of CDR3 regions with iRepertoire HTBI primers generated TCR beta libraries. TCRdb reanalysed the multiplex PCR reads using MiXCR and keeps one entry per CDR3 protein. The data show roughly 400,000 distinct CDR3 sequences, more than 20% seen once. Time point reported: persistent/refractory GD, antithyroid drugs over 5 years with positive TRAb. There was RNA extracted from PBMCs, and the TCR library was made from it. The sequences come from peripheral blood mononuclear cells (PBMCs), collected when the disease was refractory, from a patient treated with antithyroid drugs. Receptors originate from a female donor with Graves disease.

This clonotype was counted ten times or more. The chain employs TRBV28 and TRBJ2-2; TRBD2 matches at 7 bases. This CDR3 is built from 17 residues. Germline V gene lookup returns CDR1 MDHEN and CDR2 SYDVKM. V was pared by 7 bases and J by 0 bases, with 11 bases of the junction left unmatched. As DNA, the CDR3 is TGTGCCAGCATTAGGGGAGGGCCTATCCCGAACACCGGGGAGCTGTTTTTT. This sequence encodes CASIRGGPIPNTGELFF. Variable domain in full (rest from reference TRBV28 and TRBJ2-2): DVKVTQSSRYLVKRTGEKVFLECVQDMDHENMFWYRQDPGLGLRLIYFSYDVKMKEKGDIPEGYSVSREKKERFSLILESASTNQTSMYLCASIRGGPIPNTGELFFGEGSRLTVL.

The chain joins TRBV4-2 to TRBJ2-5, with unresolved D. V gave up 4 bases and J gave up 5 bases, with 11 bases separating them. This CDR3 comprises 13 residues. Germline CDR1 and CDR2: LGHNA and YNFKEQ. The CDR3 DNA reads TGTGCCAGCAGCCTCCAACGGACCGAGACCCAGTACTTC. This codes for CASSLQRTETQYF.

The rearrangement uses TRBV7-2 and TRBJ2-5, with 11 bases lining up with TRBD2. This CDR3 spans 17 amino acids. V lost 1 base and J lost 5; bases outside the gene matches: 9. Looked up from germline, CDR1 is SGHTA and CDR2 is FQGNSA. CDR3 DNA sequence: TGTGCCAGCAGCTTAGGGGCAGTAGCGGGAGGGCGGGAGACCCAGTACTTC. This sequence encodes CASSLGAVAGGRETQYF.

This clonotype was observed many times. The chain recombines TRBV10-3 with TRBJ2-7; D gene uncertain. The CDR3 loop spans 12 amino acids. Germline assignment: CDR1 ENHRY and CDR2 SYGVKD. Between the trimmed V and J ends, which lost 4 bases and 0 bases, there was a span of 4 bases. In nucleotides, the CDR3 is TGTGCCATCAGTGGCGCCTCCTACGAGCAGTACTTC. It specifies CAISGASYEQYF.

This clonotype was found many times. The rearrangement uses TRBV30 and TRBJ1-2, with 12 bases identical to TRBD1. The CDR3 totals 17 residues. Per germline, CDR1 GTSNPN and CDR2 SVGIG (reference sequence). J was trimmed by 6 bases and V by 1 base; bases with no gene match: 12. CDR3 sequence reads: CAWSDTRWDRGQHGYTF. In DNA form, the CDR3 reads TGTGCCTGGAGTGATACCAGGTGGGACAGGGGGCAGCATGGCTACACCTTC.

CDR3 coding DNA: TGCGCCAGCAGCCCCCGACTGGCGGGAGAGTCCTCCTACGAGCAGTACTTC. This encodes CASSPRLAGESSYEQYF. The chain joins TRBV4-3 to TRBJ2-7, with 7 bases that match TRBD2. CDR3 length equals 17 residues. Looked up from germline, CDR1 is LGHNA and CDR2 is YSLEER. With 4 bases clipped from V and 0 bases from J, the junction kept 12 bases outside the gene matches.

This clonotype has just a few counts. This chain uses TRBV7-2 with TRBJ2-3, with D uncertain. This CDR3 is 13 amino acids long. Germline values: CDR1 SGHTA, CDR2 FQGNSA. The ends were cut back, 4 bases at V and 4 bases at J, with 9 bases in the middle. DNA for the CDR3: TGTGCCAGCAGCTCCCCTAATTCAGATACGCAGTATTTT. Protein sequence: CASSSPNSDTQYF.

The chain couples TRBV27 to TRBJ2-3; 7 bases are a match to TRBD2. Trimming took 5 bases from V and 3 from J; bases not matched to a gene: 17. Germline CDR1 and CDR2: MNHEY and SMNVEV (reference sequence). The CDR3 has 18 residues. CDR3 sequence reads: CASSQIRPGLVGTDTQYF. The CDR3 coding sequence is TGTGCCAGCAGTCAGATAAGACCCGGACTAGTAGGAACAGATACGCAGTATTTT.

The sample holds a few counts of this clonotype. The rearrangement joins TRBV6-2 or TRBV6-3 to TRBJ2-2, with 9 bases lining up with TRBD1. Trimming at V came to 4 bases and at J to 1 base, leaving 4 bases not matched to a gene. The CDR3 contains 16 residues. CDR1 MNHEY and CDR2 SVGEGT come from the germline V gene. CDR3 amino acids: CASSSRTGENTGELFF. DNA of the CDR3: TGTGCCAGCAGTTCACGGACAGGGGAGAACACCGGGGAGCTGTTTTTT.

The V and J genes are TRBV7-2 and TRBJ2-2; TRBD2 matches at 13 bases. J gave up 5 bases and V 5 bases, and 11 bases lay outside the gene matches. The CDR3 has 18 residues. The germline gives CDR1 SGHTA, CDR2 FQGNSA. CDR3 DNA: TGTGCCAGCAGCCGAACCGTACTAGCGGGAGGGGGTACCGGGGAGCTGTTTTTT. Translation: CASSRTVLAGGGTGELFF.

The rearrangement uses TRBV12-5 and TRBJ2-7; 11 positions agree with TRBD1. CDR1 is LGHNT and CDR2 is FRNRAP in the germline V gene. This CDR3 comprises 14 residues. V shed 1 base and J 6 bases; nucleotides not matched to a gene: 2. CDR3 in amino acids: CASGLAGTGGEQYF. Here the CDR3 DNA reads TGTGCTAGTGGTTTGGCCGGGACAGGGGGCGAGCAGTACTTC.

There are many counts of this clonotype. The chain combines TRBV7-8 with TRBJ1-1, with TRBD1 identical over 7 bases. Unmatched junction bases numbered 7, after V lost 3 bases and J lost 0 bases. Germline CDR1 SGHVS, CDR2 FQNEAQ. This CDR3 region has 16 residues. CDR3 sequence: CASSFGLGTVNTEAFF. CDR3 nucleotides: TGTGCCAGCAGCTTTGGACTAGGGACAGTGAACACTGAAGCTTTCTTT.

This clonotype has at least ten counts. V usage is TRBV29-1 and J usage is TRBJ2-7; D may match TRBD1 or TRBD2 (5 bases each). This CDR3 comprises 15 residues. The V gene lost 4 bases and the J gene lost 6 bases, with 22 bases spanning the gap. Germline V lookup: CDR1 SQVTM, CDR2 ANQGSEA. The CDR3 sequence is CSVATGRRANIEQYF. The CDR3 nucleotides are TGCAGCGTTGCCACGGGACGCAGAGCCAATATCGAGCAGTACTTC.

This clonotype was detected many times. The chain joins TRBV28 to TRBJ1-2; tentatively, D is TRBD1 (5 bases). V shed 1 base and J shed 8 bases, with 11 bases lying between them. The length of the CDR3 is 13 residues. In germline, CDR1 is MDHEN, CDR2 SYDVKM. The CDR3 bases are TGTGCCAGCAGTTTATTGGCAGGGAGCGGCTACACCTTC. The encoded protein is CASSLLAGSGYTF.

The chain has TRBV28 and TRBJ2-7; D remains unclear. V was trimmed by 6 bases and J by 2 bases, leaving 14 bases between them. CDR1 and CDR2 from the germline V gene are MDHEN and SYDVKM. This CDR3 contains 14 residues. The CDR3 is CASSITALAYEQYF. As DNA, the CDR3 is TGTGCCAGCAGCATAACAGCTTTAGCCTACGAGCAGTACTTC.

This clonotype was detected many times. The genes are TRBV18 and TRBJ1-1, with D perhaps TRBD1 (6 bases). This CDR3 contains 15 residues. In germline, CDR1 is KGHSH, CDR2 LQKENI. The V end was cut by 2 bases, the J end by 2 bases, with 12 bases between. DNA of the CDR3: TGTGCCAGCTCACCAGGGCAGGGGTCCAACACTGAAGCTTTCTTT. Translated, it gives CASSPGQGSNTEAFF.

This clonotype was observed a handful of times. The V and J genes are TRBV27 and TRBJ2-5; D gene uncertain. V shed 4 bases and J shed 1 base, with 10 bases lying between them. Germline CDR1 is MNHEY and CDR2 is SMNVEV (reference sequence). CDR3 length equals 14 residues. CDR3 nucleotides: TGTGCCAGCAGTTCCCCATCCCTCCAAGAGACCCAGTACTTC. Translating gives CASSSPSLQETQYF.

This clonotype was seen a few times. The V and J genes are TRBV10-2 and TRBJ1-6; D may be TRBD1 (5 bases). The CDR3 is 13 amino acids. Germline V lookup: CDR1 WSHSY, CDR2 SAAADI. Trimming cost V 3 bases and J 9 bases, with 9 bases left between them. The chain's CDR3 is CASSDHGGSPLHF. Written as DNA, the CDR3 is TGCGCCAGCAGTGACCATGGGGGTTCACCCCTCCACTTT.